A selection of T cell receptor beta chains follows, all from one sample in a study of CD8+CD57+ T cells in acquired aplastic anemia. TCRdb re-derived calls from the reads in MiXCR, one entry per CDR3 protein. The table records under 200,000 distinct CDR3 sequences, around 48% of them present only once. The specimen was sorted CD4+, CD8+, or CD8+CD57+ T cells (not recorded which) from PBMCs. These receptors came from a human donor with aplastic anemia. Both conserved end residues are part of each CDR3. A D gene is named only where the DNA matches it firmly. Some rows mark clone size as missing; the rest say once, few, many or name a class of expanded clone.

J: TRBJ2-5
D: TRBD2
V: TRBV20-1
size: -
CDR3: CSAPGPGLATETQYF
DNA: TGCAGTGCCCCAGGGCCGGGACTAGCAACGGAGACCCAGTACTTC

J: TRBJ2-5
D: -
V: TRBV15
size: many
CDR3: CATSREVTQETQYF
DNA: TGTGCCACCAGCAGAGAAGTAACTCAAGAGACCCAGTACTTC

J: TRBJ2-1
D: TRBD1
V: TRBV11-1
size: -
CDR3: CASSLTTGVYEQFF
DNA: TGTGCCAGCAGCTTAACGACAGGGGTTTATGAGCAGTTCTTC

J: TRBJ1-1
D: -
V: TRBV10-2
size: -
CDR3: CASSVSGDLNTEAFF
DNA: TGCGCCAGCAGTGTTTCGGGGGACCTAAACACTGAAGCTTTCTTT

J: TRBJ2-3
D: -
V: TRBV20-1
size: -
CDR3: CSARDGRDVGDTQYF
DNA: TGCAGTGCTAGAGATGGGCGGGACGTGGGAGATACGCAGTATTTT

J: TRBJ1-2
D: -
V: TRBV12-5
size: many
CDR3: CASGPPQALGYGYTF
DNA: TGTGCTAGTGGTCCCCCGCAGGCCCTTGGGTATGGCTACACCTTC

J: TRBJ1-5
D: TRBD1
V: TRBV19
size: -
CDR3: CASNPDRGGQPQHF
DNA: TGTGCCAGTAACCCGGACAGGGGTGGTCAGCCCCAGCATTTT

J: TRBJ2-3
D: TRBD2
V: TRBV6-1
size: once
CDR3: CASRAGGPADTQYF
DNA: TGTGCCAGCAGGGCGGGGGGGCCAGCAGATACGCAGTATTTT

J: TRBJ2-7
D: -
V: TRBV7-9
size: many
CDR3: CASSLPPRSYEQYF
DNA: TGTGCCAGCAGCTTACCCCCCCGCTCCTACGAGCAGTACTTC

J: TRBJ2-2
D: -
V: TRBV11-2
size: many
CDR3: CASSPPLGEVDGELFF
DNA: TGTGCCAGCAGCCCCCCATTGGGGGAGGTGGACGGGGAGCTGTTTTTT

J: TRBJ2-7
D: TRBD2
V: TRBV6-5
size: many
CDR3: CASSYGGEGYEQYF
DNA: TGTGCCAGCAGTTACGGGGGGGAGGGCTACGAGCAGTACTTC

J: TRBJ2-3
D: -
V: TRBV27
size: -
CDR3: CASSLDPGSTDTQYF
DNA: TGTGCCAGCAGTTTAGACCCGGGGAGCACAGATACGCAGTATTTT

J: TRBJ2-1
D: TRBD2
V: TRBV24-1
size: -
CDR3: CATSERTSDYNEQFF
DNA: TGTGCCACCAGTGAACGGACTAGCGACTACAATGAGCAGTTCTTC

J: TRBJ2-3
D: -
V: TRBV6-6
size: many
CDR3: CASSYGSTDTQYF
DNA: TGTGCCAGCAGTTACGGGAGCACAGATACGCAGTATTTT

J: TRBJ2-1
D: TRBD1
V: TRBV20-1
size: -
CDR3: CSARNGQGVAPYNEQFF
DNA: TGCAGTGCTAGAAACGGACAGGGGGTTGCTCCCTACAATGAGCAGTTCTTC

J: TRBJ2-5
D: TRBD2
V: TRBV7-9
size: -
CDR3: CASSLHGLAGETQYF
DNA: TGTGCCAGCAGCTTACACGGACTAGCGGGAGAGACCCAGTACTTC

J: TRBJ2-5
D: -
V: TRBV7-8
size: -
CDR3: CASSLDEGFLETQYF
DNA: TGTGCCAGCAGCTTAGATGAGGGTTTCTTGGAGACCCAGTACTTC

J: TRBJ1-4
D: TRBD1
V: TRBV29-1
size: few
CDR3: CSVARTGEKLFF
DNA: TGCAGCGTTGCCCGGACAGGTGAAAAACTGTTTTTT

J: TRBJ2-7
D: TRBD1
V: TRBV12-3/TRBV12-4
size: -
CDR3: CASRDRGREQYF
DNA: TGTGCCAGCAGGGACAGGGGGCGCGAGCAGTACTTC

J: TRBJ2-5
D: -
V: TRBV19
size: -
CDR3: CASSPDNGETQYF
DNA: TGTGCCAGTAGCCCTGACAACGGGGAGACCCAGTACTTC

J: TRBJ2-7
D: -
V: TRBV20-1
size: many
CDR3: CSARGTGTLSYEQYF
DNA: TGCAGTGCTAGGGGGACCGGGACTCTCTCCTACGAGCAGTACTTC

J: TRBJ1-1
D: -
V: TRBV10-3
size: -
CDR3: CAISGLGTEAFF
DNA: TGTGCCATCAGTGGGCTGGGGACTGAAGCTTTCTTT

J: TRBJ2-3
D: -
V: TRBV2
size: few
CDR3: CASSELLSTDTQYF
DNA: TGTGCCAGCAGTGAACTACTTAGCACAGATACGCAGTATTTT

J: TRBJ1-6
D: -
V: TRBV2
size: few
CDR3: CASSEIVSPLHF
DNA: TGTGCCAGCAGTGAAATTGTTTCACCCCTCCACTTT

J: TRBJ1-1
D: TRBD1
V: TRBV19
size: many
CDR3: CASKVRDRHTEAFF
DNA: TGTGCCAGTAAGGTACGGGACAGGCACACTGAAGCTTTCTTT

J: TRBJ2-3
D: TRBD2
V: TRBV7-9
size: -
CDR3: CVSSGASTGDTQYF
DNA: TGTGTCAGCAGCGGGGCTTCTACGGGAGATACGCAGTATTTT

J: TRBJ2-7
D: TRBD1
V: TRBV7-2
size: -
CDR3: CASSWGQGQGYEQYF
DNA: TGTGCCAGCAGCTGGGGACAGGGACAGGGCTACGAGCAGTACTTC

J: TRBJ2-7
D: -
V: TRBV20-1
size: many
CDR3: CSARDTTVYEQYF
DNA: TGCAGTGCTAGAGATACGACGGTCTACGAGCAGTACTTC

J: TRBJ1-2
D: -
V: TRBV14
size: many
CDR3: CASRRGSHGYTF
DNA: TGTGCCAGCAGGAGGGGGTCCCATGGCTACACCTTC

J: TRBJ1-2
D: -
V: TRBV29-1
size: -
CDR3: CSHTEGGMDGYTF
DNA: TGCAGCCACACAGAAGGGGGGATGGATGGCTACACCTTC

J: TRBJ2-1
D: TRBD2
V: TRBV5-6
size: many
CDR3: CASSQAGGVYNEQFF
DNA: TGTGCCAGCAGCCAAGCGGGAGGGGTTTACAATGAGCAGTTCTTC

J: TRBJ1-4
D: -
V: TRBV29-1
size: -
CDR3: CSVEDYANEKLFF
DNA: TGCAGCGTTGAAGATTACGCTAATGAAAAACTGTTTTTT

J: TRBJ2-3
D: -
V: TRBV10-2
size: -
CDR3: CASRITDTQYF
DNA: TGCGCCAGCAGGATTACAGATACGCAGTATTTT

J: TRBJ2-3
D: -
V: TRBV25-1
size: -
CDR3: CAGEGYRGTDTQYF
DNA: TGTGCCGGAGAGGGCTACCGTGGCACAGATACGCAGTATTTT

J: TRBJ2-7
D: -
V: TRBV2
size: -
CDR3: CASSQPGTYEQYF
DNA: TGTGCCAGCAGTCAACCAGGGACCTACGAGCAGTACTTC

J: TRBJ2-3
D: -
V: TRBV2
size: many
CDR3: CASSLPFVRRIDTQYF
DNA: TGTGCCAGCAGTCTCCCTTTTGTCAGGAGAATAGATACGCAGTATTTT

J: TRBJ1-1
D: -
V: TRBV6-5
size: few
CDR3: CASSYFPRGIGNTEAFF
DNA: TGTGCCAGCAGTTACTTCCCAAGGGGCATAGGGAACACTGAAGCTTTCTTT

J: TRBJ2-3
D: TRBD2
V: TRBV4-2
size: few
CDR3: CASSQGGLAGGLDSDTQYF
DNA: TGTGCCAGCAGCCAGGGCGGGCTAGCGGGAGGACTGGACTCAGATACGCAGTATTTT